This TCR beta chain stems from a study of blood T cell repertoires in COVID-19. This CDR3 comprises 14 residues. The V gene's germline CDR1 is SGHAT and CDR2 FQDESV (reference sequence). Deletions cut 4 bases from V and 4 bases from J, with 13 bases between. The data were produced by immunoSEQ multiplex PCR, yet TCRdb's version contains in-frame clones alone and is incomplete. Here the sample spans 25,000 to 35,000 clones, over 75% being singletons. Specimen: peripheral blood. This TCR was recovered from a man of 80 years or more with acute or convalescent COVID-19. V is TRBV11-1 and J is TRBJ1-2; D may be TRBD1 (6 bases). In DNA, the CDR3 is TGTGCCAGCAGCTCGACAGGCCCTATCTATGGCTACACCTTC. Translation gives CASSSTGPIYGYTF. Filled out from reference TRBV11-1 and TRBJ1-2, the complete variable domain reads EAEVAQSPRYKITEKSQAVAFWCDPISGHATLYWYRQILGQGPELLVQFQDESVVDDSQLPKDRFSAERLKGVDSTLKIQPAELGDSAMYLCASSSTGPIYGYTFGSGTRLTVV.